Each of the 6 T cell receptor beta chains below was sequenced from the same sample in a study of cytomegalovirus exposure and HLA in healthy donors. The PCR used 60 Vbeta and 13 Jbeta primers. Clones were read by immunoSEQ multiplex PCR, and TCRdb kept only the in-frame ones, dropping some. This sample has more than 200,000 clones; approximately 81% occur once, and the top ten carry 1.3%. Sequenced material: PBMCs. The receptors were gathered from a human donor in good health.

The chain joins TRBV5-1 to TRBJ2-7, with 7 bases matching TRBD2. CDR1 SGHRS and CDR2 YFSETQ come from the germline V gene. The V gene end was trimmed by 7 bases and the J gene end by 1 base; junction bases not matched to a gene: 11. This CDR3 comprises 15 residues. In nucleotides, the CDR3 is TGCGCCAGCTCATCCGGTCTAGCGGTTTCCTACGAGCAGTACTTC. This encodes CASSSGLAVSYEQYF.

The rearrangement joins TRBV18 to TRBJ2-4; D possibly corresponds to TRBD2 (6 bases). Trimming left V 2 bases short and J 3 bases short, with 17 bases between. Germline assignment: CDR1 KGHSH and CDR2 LQKENI. The CDR3 contains 17 residues. This chain's CDR3 is CASSPMGGLRGKNIQYF. The CDR3 DNA is TGTGCCAGCTCACCAATGGGGGGACTCCGGGGCAAAAACATTCAGTACTTC.

The CDR3 protein is CASSYSVSSGANVLTF. The CDR3, as DNA: TGTGCCAGCAGTTACTCGGTCAGCTCTGGGGCCAACGTCCTGACTTTC. V gene TRBV6-5 combines with J gene TRBJ2-6, with D unresolved. The CDR3 totals 16 residues. V lost 0 bases and J 0 bases, leaving 6 bases between the germline ends. Germline V gene sequence: CDR1 MNHEY, CDR2 SVGAGI.

The chain carries TRBV27 and TRBJ2-1, with D possibly TRBD1 on 5 matching bases. The CDR3 has 14 amino acids. V gave up 5 bases and J gave up 7 bases, with 15 bases separating them. Germline V gene data show CDR1 as MNHEY and CDR2 as SMNVEV (reference sequence). CDR3 sequence (DNA): TGTGCCAGCAGTCCAACCCCCCAGGGAAATGAGCAGTTCTTC. Its translation: CASSPTPQGNEQFF.

In DNA form, the CDR3 reads TGTGCCAGCACCCTCAGAGGGACAGTGAATCAGCCCCAGCATTTT. This codes for CASTLRGTVNQPQHF. The V call is TRBV28, the J call TRBJ1-5, with 7 nucleotides matching TRBD1. Trimming removed 7 bases from V and 4 bases from J; junction bases left unmatched: 10. The CDR3 runs 15 residues. Per the germline V gene, CDR1 is MDHEN and CDR2 is SYDVKM.

The rearrangement links TRBV2 to TRBJ2-1; 7 positions agree with TRBD2. The germline gives CDR1 SNHLY, CDR2 FYNNEI. CDR3 length: 14 amino acids. Trimming at V came to 5 bases and at J to 6 bases, leaving 7 bases not matched to a gene. The CDR3 is CASSPRTSVNEQFF. The DNA for the CDR3 is TGTGCCAGCAGTCCCCGGACTAGTGTCAATGAGCAGTTCTTC.